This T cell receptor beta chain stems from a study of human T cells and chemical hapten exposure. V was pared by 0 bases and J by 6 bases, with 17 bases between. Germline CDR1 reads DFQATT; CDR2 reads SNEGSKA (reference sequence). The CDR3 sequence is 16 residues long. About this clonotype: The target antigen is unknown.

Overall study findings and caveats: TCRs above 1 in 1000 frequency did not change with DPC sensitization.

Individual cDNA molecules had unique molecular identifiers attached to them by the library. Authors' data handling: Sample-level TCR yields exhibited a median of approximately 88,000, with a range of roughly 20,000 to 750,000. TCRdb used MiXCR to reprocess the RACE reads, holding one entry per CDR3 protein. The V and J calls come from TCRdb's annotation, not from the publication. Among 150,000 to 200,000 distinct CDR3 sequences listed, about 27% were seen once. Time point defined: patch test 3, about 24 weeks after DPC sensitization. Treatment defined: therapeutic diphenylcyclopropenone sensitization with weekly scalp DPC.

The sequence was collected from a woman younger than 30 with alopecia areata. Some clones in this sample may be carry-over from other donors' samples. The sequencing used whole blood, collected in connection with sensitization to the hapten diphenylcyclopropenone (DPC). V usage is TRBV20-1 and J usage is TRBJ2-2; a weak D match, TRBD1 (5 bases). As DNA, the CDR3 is TGCAGTGCTAGAGATGCAGGGTCGCCAAACGCCGGGGAGCTGTTTTTT. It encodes CSARDAGSPNAGELFF.